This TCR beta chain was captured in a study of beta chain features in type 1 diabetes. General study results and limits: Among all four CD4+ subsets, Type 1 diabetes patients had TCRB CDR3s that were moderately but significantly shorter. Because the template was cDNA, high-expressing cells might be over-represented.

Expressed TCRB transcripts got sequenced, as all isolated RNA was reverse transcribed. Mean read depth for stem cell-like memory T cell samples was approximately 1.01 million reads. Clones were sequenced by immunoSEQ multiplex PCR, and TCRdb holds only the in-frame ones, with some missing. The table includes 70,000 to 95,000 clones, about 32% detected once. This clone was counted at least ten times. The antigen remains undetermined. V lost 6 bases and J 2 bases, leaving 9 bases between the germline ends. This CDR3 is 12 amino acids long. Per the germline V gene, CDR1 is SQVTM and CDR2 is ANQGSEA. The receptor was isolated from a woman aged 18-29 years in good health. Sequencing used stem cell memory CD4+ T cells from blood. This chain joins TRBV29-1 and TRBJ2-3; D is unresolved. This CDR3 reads CSVALSTDTQYF. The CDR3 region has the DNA TGCAGCGTAGCCCTCTCCACAGATACGCAGTATTTT.